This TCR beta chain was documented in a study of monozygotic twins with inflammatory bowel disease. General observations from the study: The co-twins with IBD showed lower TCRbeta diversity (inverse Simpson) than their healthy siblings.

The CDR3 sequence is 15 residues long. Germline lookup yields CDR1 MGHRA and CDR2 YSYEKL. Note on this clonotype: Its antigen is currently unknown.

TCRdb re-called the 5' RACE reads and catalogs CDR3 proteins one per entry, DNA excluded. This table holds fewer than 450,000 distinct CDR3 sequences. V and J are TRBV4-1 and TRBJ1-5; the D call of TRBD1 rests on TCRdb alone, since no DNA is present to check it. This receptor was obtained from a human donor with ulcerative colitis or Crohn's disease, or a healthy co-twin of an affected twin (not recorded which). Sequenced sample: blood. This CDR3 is CASSQDPDEIRPQHF.